Here is one T cell receptor beta chain with its context. This entry comes from a study of T cell responses to AZD1222 COVID-19 vaccine. This CDR3 is built from 16 residues. Germline CDR1 is GTSNPN and CDR2 is SVGIG (reference sequence). V lost 0 bases, J lost 1 base, and 15 bases lay in between. Assay used: immunoSEQ multiplex PCR; TCRdb lists only in-frame clones, some missing. The data show 150,000 to 200,000 clones, around 89% seen once. V usage is TRBV30 and J usage is TRBJ1-1; D call uncertain. Sequences were derived from peripheral blood, sampled 28 days after the second AZD1222 dose. The clonotype was recovered from an adult who received the AZD1222 COVID-19 vaccine. The CDR3 DNA sequence: TGTGCCTGGAGTGTACAATCTGTTAAGGGGAACACTGAAGCTTTCTTT. Its translation: CAWSVQSVKGNTEAFF.